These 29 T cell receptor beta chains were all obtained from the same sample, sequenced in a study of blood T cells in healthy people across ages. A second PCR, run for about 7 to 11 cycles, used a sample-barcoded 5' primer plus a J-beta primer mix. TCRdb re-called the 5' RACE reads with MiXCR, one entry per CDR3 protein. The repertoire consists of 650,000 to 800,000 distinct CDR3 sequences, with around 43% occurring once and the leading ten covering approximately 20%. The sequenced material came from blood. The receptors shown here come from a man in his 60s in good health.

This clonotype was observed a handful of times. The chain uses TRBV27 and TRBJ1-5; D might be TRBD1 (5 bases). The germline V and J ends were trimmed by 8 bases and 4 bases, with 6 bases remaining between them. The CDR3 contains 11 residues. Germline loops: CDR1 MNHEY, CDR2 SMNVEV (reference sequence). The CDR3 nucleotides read TGTGCCAGCTACAGGAATCAGCCCCAGCATTTT. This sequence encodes CASYRNQPQHF.

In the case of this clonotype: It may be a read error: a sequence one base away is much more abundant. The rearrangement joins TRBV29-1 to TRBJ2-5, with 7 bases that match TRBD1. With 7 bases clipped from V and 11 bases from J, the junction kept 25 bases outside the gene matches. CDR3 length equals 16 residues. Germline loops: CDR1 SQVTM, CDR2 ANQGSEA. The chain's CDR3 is CSAPDRSTLKVNEQYF. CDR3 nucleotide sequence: TGCAGCGCTCCGGACAGGTCGACCCTTAAAGTCAATGAGCAGTACTTC. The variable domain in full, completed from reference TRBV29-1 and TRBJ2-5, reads SAVISQKPSRDICQRGTSLTIQCQVDSQVTMMFWYRQQPGQSLTLIATANQGSEATYESGFVIDKFPISRPNLTFSTLTVSNMSPEDSSIYLCSAPDRSTLKVNEQYFGPGTRLLVL.

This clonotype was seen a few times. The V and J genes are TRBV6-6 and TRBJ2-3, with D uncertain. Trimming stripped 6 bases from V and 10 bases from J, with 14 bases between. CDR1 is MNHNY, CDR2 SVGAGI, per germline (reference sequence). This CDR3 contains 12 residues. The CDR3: CASRFSDGPQYF. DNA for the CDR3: TGTGCCAGCAGATTCTCCGACGGGCCGCAGTATTTT.

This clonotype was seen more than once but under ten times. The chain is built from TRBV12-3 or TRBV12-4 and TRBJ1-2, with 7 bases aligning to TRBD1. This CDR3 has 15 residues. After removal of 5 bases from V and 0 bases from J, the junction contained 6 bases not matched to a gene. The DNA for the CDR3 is TGTGCCAGCAGTGAACCCGGGACAGCTAACTATGGCTACACCTTC. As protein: CASSEPGTANYGYTF.

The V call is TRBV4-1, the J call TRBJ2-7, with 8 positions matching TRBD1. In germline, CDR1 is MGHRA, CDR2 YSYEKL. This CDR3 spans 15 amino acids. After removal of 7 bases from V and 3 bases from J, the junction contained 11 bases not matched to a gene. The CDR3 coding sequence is TGCGCCAGCAACCATGCGGGGACAGGAGTCTACGAGCAGTACTTC. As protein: CASNHAGTGVYEQYF.

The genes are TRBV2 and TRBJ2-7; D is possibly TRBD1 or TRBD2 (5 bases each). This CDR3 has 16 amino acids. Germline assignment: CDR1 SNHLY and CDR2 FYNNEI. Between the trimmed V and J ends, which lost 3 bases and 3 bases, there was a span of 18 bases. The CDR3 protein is CASSDSPGTEHYEQYF. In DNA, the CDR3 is TGTGCCAGCAGTGATAGCCCCGGGACGGAGCACTACGAGCAGTACTTC. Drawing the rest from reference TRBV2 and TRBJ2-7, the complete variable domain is EPEVTQTPSHQVTQMGQEVILRCVPISNHLYFYWYRQILGQKVEFLVSFYNNEISEKSEIFDDQFSVERPDGSNFTLKIRSTKLEDSAMYFCASSDSPGTEHYEQYFGPGTRLTVT.

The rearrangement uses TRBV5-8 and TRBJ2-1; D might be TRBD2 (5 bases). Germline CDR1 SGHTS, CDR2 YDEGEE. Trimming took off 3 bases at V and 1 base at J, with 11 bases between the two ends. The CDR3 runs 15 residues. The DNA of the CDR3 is TGTGCCAGCAGCTCTGCTAGCAGGTCCTACAATGAGCAGTTCTTC. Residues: CASSSASRSYNEQFF.

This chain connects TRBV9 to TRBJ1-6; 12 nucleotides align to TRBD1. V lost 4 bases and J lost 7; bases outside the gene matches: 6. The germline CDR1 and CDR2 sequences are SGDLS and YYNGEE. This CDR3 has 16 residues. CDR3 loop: CASSSGQGAQNSPLHF. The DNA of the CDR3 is TGTGCCAGCAGCTCGGGACAGGGGGCGCAGAATTCACCCCTCCACTTT. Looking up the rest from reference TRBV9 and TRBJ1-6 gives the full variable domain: DSGVTQTPKHLITATGQRVTLRCSPRSGDLSVYWYQQSLDQGLQFLIQYYNGEERAKGNILERFSAQQFPDLHSELNLSSLELGDSALYFCASSSGQGAQNSPLHFGNGTRLTVT.

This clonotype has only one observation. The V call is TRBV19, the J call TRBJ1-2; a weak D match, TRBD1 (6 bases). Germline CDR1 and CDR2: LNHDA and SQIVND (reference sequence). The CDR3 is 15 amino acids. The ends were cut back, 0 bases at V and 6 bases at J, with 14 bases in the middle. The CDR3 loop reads CASSIERGAIDGYTF. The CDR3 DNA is TGTGCCAGTAGTATAGAGAGGGGGGCGATCGATGGCTACACCTTC.

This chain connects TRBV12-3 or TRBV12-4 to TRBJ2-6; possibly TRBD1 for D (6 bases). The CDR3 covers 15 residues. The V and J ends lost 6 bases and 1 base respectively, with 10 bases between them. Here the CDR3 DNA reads TGTGCCAGCAGAAGTACAGGGTCTGGGGCCAACGTCCTGACTTTC. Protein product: CASRSTGSGANVLTF.

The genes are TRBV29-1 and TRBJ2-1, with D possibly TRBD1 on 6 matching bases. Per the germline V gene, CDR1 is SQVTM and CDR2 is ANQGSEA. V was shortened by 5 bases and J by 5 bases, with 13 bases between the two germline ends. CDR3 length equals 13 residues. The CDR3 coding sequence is TGCAGCGTTCGAGGGGGTAGCGACAATGAGCAGTTCTTC. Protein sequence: CSVRGGSDNEQFF.

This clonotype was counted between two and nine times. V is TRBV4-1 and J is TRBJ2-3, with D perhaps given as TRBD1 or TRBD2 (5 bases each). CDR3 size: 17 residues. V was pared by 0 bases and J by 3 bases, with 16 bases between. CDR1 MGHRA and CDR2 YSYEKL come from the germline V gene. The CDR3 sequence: CASSQERGAPGTDTQYF. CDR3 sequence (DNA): TGCGCCAGCAGCCAAGAAAGAGGGGCGCCAGGTACAGATACGCAGTATTTT.

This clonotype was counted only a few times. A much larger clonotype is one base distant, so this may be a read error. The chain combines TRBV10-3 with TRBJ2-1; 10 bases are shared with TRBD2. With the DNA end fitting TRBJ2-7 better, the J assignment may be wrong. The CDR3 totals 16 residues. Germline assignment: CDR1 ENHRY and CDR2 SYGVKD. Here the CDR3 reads CAISDNLAGVDNEQYF. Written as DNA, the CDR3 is TGTGCCATCAGTGATAATCTAGCGGGGGTCGACAATGAGCAGTACTTC.

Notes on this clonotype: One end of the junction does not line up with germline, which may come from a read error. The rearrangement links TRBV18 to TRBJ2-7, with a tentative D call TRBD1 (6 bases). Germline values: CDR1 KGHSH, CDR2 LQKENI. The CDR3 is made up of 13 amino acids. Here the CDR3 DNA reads TGTGCCAGCCCACCAACAGGGAGCTACGAGCAGTACTTC. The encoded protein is CASPPTGSYEQYF.

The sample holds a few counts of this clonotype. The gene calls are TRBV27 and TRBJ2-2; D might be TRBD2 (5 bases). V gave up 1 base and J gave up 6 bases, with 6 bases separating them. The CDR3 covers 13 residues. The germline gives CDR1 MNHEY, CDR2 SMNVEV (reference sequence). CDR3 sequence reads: CASSLWRSGELFF. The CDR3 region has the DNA TGTGCCAGCAGTTTATGGAGGTCCGGGGAGCTGTTTTTT.

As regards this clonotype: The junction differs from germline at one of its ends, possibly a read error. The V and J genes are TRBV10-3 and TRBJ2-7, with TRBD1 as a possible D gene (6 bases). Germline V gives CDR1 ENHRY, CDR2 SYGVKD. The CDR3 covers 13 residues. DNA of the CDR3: TGTTCCATCAGTGATATAGGGACACGCGAGCAGTACTTC. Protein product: CSISDIGTREQYF.

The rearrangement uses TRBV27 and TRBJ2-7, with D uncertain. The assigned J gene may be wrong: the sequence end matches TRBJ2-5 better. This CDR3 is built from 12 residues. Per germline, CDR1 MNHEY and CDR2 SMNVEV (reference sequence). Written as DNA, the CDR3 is TGTGCCAGCGAAAGTCCCCCCGGGACCCAGTACTTC. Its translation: CASESPPGTQYF.

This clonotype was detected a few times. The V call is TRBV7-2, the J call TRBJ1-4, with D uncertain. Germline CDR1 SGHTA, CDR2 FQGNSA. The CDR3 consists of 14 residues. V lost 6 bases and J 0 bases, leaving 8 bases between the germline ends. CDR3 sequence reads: CASRSRSTNEKLFF. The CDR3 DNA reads TGTGCCAGCAGGTCCAGATCAACTAATGAAAAACTGTTTTTT.

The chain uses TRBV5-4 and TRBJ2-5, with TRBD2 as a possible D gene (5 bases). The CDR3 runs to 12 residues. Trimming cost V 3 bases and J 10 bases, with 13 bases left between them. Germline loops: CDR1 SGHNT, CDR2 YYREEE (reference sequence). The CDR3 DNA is TGTGCCAGCAGCTCGAGAGGGTATAACCAGTACTTC. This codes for CASSSRGYNQYF.

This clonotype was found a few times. CDR3 nucleotides: TGCGCCAGCAGCTTGGTTTCCGCCGGGACTAGCATCTACGAGCAGTACTTC. It is translated as CASSLVSAGTSIYEQYF. The chain joins TRBV5-1 to TRBJ2-7; 9 nucleotides agree with TRBD2. V dropped 0 bases and J dropped 3; count of bases not matched to a gene: 10. Germline-derived CDR1 and CDR2 are SGHRS and YFSETQ. The CDR3 has 17 amino acids.

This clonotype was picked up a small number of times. The CDR3 DNA reads as TGTGCCAGCAGTCTCGGACAGGGAAAGACAGATACGCAGTATTTT. Its protein is CASSLGQGKTDTQYF. The chain is built from TRBV12-3 or TRBV12-4 and TRBJ2-3; TRBD1 matches at 8 bases. This CDR3 is built from 15 residues. V lost 5 bases and J lost 3; bases outside the gene matches: 7.

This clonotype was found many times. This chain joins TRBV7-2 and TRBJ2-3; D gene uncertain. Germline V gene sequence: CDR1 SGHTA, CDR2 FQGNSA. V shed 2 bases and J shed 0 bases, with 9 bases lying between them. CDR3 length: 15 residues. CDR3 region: CASSLQARSTDTQYF. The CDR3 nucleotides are TGTGCCAGCAGCTTACAAGCTAGAAGCACAGATACGCAGTATTTT.

The CDR3 DNA is TGTGCCACCAGCAGAGAAGTCCTTGAAGAGACCCAGTACTTC. Encoded protein: CATSREVLEETQYF. The rearrangement links TRBV15 to TRBJ2-5, with D unresolved. CDR3 size: 14 residues. In germline, CDR1 is LNHNV, CDR2 YYDKDF (reference sequence). Trimming left V 0 bases short and J 3 bases short, with 8 bases between.

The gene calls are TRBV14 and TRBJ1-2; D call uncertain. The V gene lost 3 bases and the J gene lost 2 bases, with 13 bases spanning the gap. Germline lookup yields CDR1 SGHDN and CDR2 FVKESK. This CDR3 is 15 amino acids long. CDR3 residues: CASSQTPGRNYGYTF. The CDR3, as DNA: TGTGCCAGCAGCCAGACGCCCGGCCGGAACTATGGCTACACCTTC.

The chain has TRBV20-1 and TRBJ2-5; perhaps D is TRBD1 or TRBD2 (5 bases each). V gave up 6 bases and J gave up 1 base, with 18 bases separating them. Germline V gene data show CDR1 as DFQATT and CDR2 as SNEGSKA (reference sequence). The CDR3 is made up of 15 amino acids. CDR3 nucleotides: TGCAGTGCCCCTGCTCCGGGGACCTTCCAAGAGACCCAGTACTTC. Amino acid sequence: CSAPAPGTFQETQYF.

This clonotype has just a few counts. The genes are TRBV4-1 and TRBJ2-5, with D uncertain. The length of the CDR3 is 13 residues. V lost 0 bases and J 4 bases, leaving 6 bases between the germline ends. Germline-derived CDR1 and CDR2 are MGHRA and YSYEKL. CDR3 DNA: TGCGCCAGCAGCCAAGAATCACCAGAGACCCAGTACTTC. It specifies CASSQESPETQYF.

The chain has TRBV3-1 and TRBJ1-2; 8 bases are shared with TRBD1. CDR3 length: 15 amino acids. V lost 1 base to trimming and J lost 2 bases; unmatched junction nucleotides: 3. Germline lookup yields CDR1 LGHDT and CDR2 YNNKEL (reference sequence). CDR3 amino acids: CASSQAQGGNYGYTF. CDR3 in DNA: TGTGCCAGCAGCCAAGCACAGGGGGGAAACTATGGCTACACCTTC.

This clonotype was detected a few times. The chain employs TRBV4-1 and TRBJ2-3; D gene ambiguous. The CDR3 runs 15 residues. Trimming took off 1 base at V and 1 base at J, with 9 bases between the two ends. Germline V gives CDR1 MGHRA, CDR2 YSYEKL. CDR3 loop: CASSQGPGRTDTQYF. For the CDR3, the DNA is TGCGCCAGCAGCCAAGGTCCCGGTCGCACAGATACGCAGTATTTT.

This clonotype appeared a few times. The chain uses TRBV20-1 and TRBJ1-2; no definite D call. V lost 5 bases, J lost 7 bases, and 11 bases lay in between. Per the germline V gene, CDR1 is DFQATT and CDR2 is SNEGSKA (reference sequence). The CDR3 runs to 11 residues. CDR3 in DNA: TGCAGTGCTTCTGCTATTCGTGGCTACACCTTC. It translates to CSASAIRGYTF.